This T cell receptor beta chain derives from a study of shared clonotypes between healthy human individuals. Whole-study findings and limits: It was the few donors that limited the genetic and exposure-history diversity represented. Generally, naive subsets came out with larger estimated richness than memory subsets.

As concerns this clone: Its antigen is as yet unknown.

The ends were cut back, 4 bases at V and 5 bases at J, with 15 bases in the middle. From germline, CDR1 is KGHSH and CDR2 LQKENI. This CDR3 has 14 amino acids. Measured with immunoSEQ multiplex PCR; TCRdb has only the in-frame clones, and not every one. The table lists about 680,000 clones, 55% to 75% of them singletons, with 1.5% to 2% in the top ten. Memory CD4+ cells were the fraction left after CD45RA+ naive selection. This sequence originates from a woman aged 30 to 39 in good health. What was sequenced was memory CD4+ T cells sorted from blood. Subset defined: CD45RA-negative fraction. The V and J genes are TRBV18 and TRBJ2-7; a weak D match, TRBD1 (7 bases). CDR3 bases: TGTGCCAGCTCACGGGACTCGCAGGGGGACGAGCAGTACTTC. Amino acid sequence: CASSRDSQGDEQYF.